One and the same sample provided the 10 T cell receptor beta chains below, sequenced in a study of glioma-infiltrating T cells. Using RNA template, CDR3s of TCR alpha and beta were amplified with iRepertoire arm-PCR. One entry per CDR3 protein, called by TCRdb with MiXCR from the multiplex PCR reads. The repertoire holds more than 95,000 distinct CDR3 sequences, with roughly 20% as singletons. Sequencing was done on a sample of glioma tissue, nonneoplastic brain tissue, or PBMCs (not recorded which). The receptor source for this set is a human donor with low-grade glioma or glioblastoma, undergoing nonglioma brain surgery, or in good health (not recorded which).

V gene TRBV3-1 combines with J gene TRBJ2-7, with 10 bases identical to TRBD2. The CDR3 is 15 residues long. V shed 1 base and J 5 bases; nucleotides not matched to a gene: 5. CDR1 and CDR2 from the germline V gene are LGHDT and YNNKEL (reference sequence). This CDR3 is CASSQGLAGVNEQYF. In nucleotides, the CDR3 is TGTGCCAGCAGCCAAGGTCTAGCGGGAGTCAACGAGCAGTACTTC.

J is TRBJ1-1 and V is TRBV27; no clear D. The CDR3 length is 13 residues. Germline CDR1 reads MNHEY; CDR2 reads SMNVEV (reference sequence). V dropped 6 bases and J dropped 3 bases, with 11 bases sitting between them. The DNA for the CDR3 is TGTGCCAGCAGAGCCCTCATGGACACTGAAGCTTTCTTT. Translation: CASRALMDTEAFF.

This clonotype was found many times. The chain is built from TRBV7-2 and TRBJ2-7; unclear D gene. The CDR3 runs to 15 residues. CDR1 is SGHTA, CDR2 FQGNSA, per germline. With 0 bases removed from V and 1 base from J, the gap between germline ends came to 10 bases. CDR3 residues: CASSLATTISYEQYF. CDR3 coding DNA: TGTGCCAGCAGCTTAGCCACGACAATTTCCTACGAGCAGTACTTC.

V and J are TRBV18 and TRBJ2-7; TRBD2 matches 12 bases. CDR1 KGHSH and CDR2 LQKENI come from the germline V gene. Trimming removed 1 base from V and 0 bases from J; junction bases left unmatched: 10. This CDR3 has 19 amino acids. CDR3 DNA: TGTGCCAGCTCACCACGACTAGCGGGAGTCGCCGAGAGCTCCTACGAGCAGTACTTC. Translation: CASSPRLAGVAESSYEQYF.

Points on this clonotype: This may stem from a read error, because a much larger clone lies one nucleotide away. Because it lacks the conserved phenylalanine or tryptophan at the end, this CDR3 is likely a read error. This chain connects TRBV12-3 or TRBV12-4 to TRBJ1-2, with no clear D. The CDR3 contains 13 residues. V shed 6 bases and J shed 8 bases, with 16 bases lying between them. CDR3 region: CASSLGQSMGYTS. CDR3 bases: TGTGCCAGCAGCCTTGGGCAGAGCATGGGCTACACCTCC.

As for this clonotype: This may be a read error, as it is one base from a much larger clone. The rearrangement links TRBV7-8 to TRBJ2-7; weak D call: TRBD2 (5 bases). The ends were cut back, 5 bases at V and 3 bases at J, with 20 bases in the middle. Germline V gives CDR1 SGHVS, CDR2 FQNEAQ. This CDR3 spans 16 amino acids. CDR3 amino acids: CASSINTGLFNYEQYF. CDR3 sequence (DNA): TGTGCCAGCAGCATCAACACCGGACTGTTCAACTACGAGCAGTACTTC.

This clonotype has just a few counts. This chain links TRBV19 with TRBJ1-5; D gene uncertain. The length of the CDR3 is 13 residues. Germline lookup yields CDR1 LNHDA and CDR2 SQIVND (reference sequence). V was trimmed by 6 bases and J by 1 base, leaving 7 bases between them. The CDR3 sequence is CASRKISNQPQHF. The CDR3 region has the DNA TGTGCCAGTAGGAAAATAAGCAATCAGCCCCAGCATTTT.

About this clonotype itself: The CDR3 does not close with the conserved phenylalanine or tryptophan, likely indicating a read error. V and J are TRBV4-1 and TRBJ2-3; D uncertain. CDR1 is MGHRA, CDR2 YSYEKL, per germline. V was cut by 6 bases and J by 2 bases, with 18 bases left in between. The CDR3 is 16 amino acids. CDR3 in amino acids: CASRPLFGSTTDTQYL. In DNA, the CDR3 is TGCGCCAGCAGACCTTTGTTCGGCTCCACCACAGATACGCAGTATCTT.

The sample holds many counts of this clonotype. The V call is TRBV6-1, the J call TRBJ2-7; D ambiguous. The V end lost 5 bases, the J end lost 0 bases, and 17 bases lay between the germline ends. The CDR3 is 16 residues long. CDR1 and CDR2 (germline): MNHNS, SASEGT. Here the CDR3 DNA reads TGTGCCAGCAGTCTACTTAGATCAGGTCGCTCCTACGAGCAGTACTTC. It codes for CASSLLRSGRSYEQYF.

This clonotype showed up many times. The CDR3 region has the DNA TGTGCCAGTAGTTTAACTAGCGGAGCCTACGAGCAGTACTTC. It yields the protein CASSLTSGAYEQYF. V gene TRBV19 combines with J gene TRBJ2-7, with 8 bases matching TRBD2. This CDR3 comprises 14 residues. V lost 5 bases and J lost 2; bases outside the gene matches: 5. Germline V CDR1 and CDR2: LNHDA, SQIVND (reference sequence).